This T cell receptor beta chain was identified in a study of T cells in Graves' hyperthyroidism and ophthalmopathy. Trimming took 1 base from V and 4 from J, leaving 7 bases between them. Germline lookup yields CDR1 DFQATT and CDR2 SNEGSKA (reference sequence). The CDR3 runs 12 residues. This clonotype was seen at least ten times. RNA transcripts yielded amplified TCR beta CDR3 regions. The primer set for the first-round RT-PCR of the TCR CDR3 was HTBI. TCRdb reanalysed the multiplex PCR reads using MiXCR and keeps one entry per CDR3 protein. The profile shows 500,000 to 600,000 distinct CDR3 sequences, over 35% of them singletons.

This chain uses TRBV20-1 with TRBJ1-2; D might be TRBD1 (5 bases). This clonotype was sampled from an adult woman with Graves' disease, either hyperthyroidism or ophthalmopathy (not recorded which). Sequenced material: peripheral blood or thyroid tissue (not recorded which). CDR3 protein: CSARVGGYGYTF. The CDR3 region has the DNA TGCAGTGCTAGAGTCGGGGGCTATGGCTACACCTTC.